This record looks at one TCR beta chain sequence and its context. Its antigen is not identified. The data were produced by immunoSEQ multiplex PCR, yet TCRdb's version contains in-frame clones alone and is incomplete. The sample holds about 13,000 clones, 25% to 35% seen once. This sample's treatment: randomized to nivolumab then ipilimumab (arm A) or the reverse (arm B). The data derive from a study of sequential checkpoint blockade in melanoma. About the research overall: Matched biopsies came pretreatment and at week 13 for 20 to 25 patients. Notes on the study in general: For nivolumab-first patients, baseline tumor clonality was associated with response.

The CDR3 contains 16 residues. V trimming: 0 bases; J trimming: 4 bases; junction bases outside the gene matches: 7. Per germline, CDR1 ENHRY and CDR2 SYGVKD. The sequencing used tumor tissue (inferred from file names), collected from a patient given nivolumab and ipilimumab in sequence. This TCR came from a human donor with melanoma. This chain joins TRBV10-3 and TRBJ1-2, with 8 bases that match TRBD1. The CDR3 bases are TGTGCCATCAGTGAGTCTTCAGGGGGCTGGGGCTATGGCTACACCTTC. Encoded protein: CAISESSGGWGYGYTF.